A selection of T cell receptor beta chains follows, all from one sample in a study of blood T cell repertoires in COVID-19. The protocol was immunoSEQ multiplex PCR, while the TCRdb copy is restricted to in-frame clones and leaves out a portion. The sample has some 300,000 clones; 80% to 90% are singletons. Sequenced sample: peripheral blood. The receptors come from a woman in her 50s with COVID-19, enrolled during active disease. The CDR3 runs from the conserved cysteine through the conserved F or W.

V gene	J gene	CDR3 protein
TRBV6-5	TRBJ2-7	CASSYRRGWEQYF
TRBV18	TRBJ2-1	CASSLSSAYNEQFF
TRBV4-2	TRBJ2-3	CASSQDGWGRAADYTQYF
TRBV19	TRBJ1-4	CASSPDDRANEKLFF
TRBV7-8	TRBJ2-7	CASSLQGVPGYEQYF
TRBV6-6	TRBJ1-5	CASYREINQPQHF
TRBV19	TRBJ1-2	CASRTSGRGRGVDGYTF
TRBV2	TRBJ1-1	CASSWGQLNTEAFF
TRBV18	TRBJ2-4	CASSPSTGGGKNIQYF
TRBV19	TRBJ2-2	CASSIGAVNTGELFF
TRBV19	TRBJ2-1	CASSIDHGSGAYYNEQFF
TRBV4-3	TRBJ2-3	CASSQVPGGPADTQYF
TRBV24-1	TRBJ1-5	CATSDFSSNQPQHF
TRBV4-1	TRBJ1-2	CASSQKQGNYGYTF
TRBV5-1	TRBJ2-7	CASSHESSGSVQQYF
TRBV12-5	TRBJ2-2	CASGLGLAGHTGELFF
TRBV6-1	TRBJ2-7	CASSELPGLAYEQYF
TRBV2	TRBJ2-5	CATSRDKGTETQYF
TRBV9	TRBJ1-3	CASSDLHRQGRNTIYF
TRBV27	TRBJ1-1	CASSFTGHLNTEAFF
TRBV15	TRBJ1-1	CATSRSKGNRDTEAFF
TRBV2	TRBJ2-3	CASRRSSQADTQYF